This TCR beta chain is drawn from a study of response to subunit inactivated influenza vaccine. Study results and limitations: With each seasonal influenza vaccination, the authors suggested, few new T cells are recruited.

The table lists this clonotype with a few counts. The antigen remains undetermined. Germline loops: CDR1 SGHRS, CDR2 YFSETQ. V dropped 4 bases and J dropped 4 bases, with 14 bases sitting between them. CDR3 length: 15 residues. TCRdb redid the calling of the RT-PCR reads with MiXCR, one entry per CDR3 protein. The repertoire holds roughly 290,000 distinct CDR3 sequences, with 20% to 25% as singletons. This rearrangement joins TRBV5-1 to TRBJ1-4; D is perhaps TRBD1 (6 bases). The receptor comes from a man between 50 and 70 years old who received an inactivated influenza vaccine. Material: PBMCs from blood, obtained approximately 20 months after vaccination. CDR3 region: CASSTDSRGNEKLFF. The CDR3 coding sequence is TGCGCCAGCAGCACCGATTCCAGGGGTAATGAAAAACTGTTTTTT.